What follows are 27 T cell receptor beta chains derived from one specimen sequenced in a study of cytomegalovirus exposure and HLA in healthy donors. This PCR relied on a set of 60 Vbeta primers and 13 Jbeta primers. Sequencing was performed with immunoSEQ multiplex PCR; in TCRdb, only in-frame clones are kept and a portion is missing. The sample contains under 200,000 clones, about 73% of which appear only once. Input material: PBMCs. The source of these receptors is a woman aged 40 to 49 in good health and CMV-seronegative.

This clone was picked up a small number of times. The chain couples TRBV7-3 to TRBJ1-1, with TRBD1 identical over 7 bases. Unmatched junction bases numbered 3, after V lost 4 bases and J lost 1 base. This CDR3 is 14 amino acids long. The germline CDR1 and CDR2 sequences are SGHTA and FQGTGA. In DNA form, the CDR3 reads TGTGCCAGCAGCTCAGGACAGGCGAACACTGAAGCTTTCTTT. The encoded protein is CASSSGQANTEAFF.

This chain connects TRBV5-6 to TRBJ1-2, with D perhaps matching TRBD1 (6 bases). V was cut by 4 bases and J by 5 bases, with 21 bases left in between. The CDR3 runs 16 residues. CDR1 and CDR2 (germline): SGHDT, YYEEEE. The CDR3 reads CASSPRDTAPPYGYTF. CDR3 bases: TGTGCCAGCAGCCCCCGGGACACCGCGCCCCCTTATGGCTACACCTTC.

The rearrangement uses TRBV28 and TRBJ2-7; 9 bases align to TRBD2. Germline V lookup: CDR1 MDHEN, CDR2 SYDVKM. Trimming removed 5 bases from V and 11 bases from J; junction bases left unmatched: 22. The length of the CDR3 is 17 residues. CDR3 DNA sequence: TGTGCCAGCAGTGAAGGGAGTAGCGGGGGCCTACTACGAGGGGAGTACTTC. This translates into CASSEGSSGGLLRGEYF.

The chain combines TRBV11-2 with TRBJ2-7; no reliable D call. V lost 1 base, J lost 2 bases, and 12 bases lay in between. In germline, CDR1 is SGHAT, CDR2 FQNNGV. CDR3 size: 15 residues. In DNA, the CDR3 is TGTGCCAGCAGCTTAGCTCAACAGTTTCCCTACGAGCAGTACTTC. It yields the protein CASSLAQQFPYEQYF.

CDR3 bases: TGTGCCAGCTTAGACAGGGCAGACACTGAAGCTTTCTTT. Protein: CASLDRADTEAFF. The V gene is TRBV2, the J gene TRBJ1-1; 7 positions agree with TRBD1. Germline V lookup: CDR1 SNHLY, CDR2 FYNNEI. J lost 3 bases, V lost 8 bases, and 6 bases had no gene match. The CDR3 loop spans 13 amino acids.

The chain carries TRBV1 and TRBJ2-3; TRBD2 is taken as the D call from the table, unchecked against the DNA. TRBV1 is a pseudogene segment. The CDR3 covers 22 residues. The CDR3, as DNA: TGCACCAGCAGCCCTCCCCTCCCCTCCCCGGGACTAGCGGGGGTCGACACAGATACGCAGTATTTT. Its translation is CTSSPPLPSPGLAGVDTDTQYF.

The chain joins TRBV5-1 to TRBJ2-7; 11 bases are shared with TRBD2. The CDR3 runs 15 residues. V shed 0 bases, J shed 2 bases, and the junction held 1 base outside the gene matches. From germline, CDR1 is SGHRS and CDR2 YFSETQ. Here the CDR3 reads CASSLVAGGTYEQYF. The CDR3 DNA is TGCGCCAGCAGCTTGGTAGCGGGGGGGACCTACGAGCAGTACTTC.

V is TRBV11-2 and J is TRBJ2-1; 15 bases map to TRBD2. Trimming removed 0 bases from V and 1 base from J; junction bases left unmatched: 7. Germline loops: CDR1 SGHAT, CDR2 FQNNGV. This CDR3 comprises 20 residues. The CDR3 loop is CASSLEGLAGGQGSYNEQFF. The CDR3 region has the DNA TGTGCCAGCAGCTTAGAGGGACTAGCGGGGGGACAAGGATCCTACAATGAGCAGTTCTTC.

The V call is TRBV4-1, the J call TRBJ2-2; D not resolved. Deletions cut 1 base from V and 0 bases from J, with 6 bases between. From germline, CDR1 is MGHRA and CDR2 YSYEKL. The CDR3 totals 15 residues. The CDR3 region is CASSQVLANTGELFF. In DNA, the CDR3 is TGCGCCAGCAGCCAAGTTCTAGCGAACACCGGGGAGCTGTTTTTT.

The chain employs TRBV5-6 and TRBJ2-3, with D perhaps TRBD1 (5 bases). Trimming pared 0 bases from V and 4 bases from J, leaving 6 bases between. Germline V gene lookup returns CDR1 SGHDT and CDR2 YYEEEE. CDR3 length: 13 amino acids. The CDR3 spells CASSLVGPDTQYF. Here the CDR3 DNA reads TGTGCCAGCAGCTTGGTGGGGCCAGATACGCAGTATTTT.

This chain connects TRBV5-6 to TRBJ1-2; 7 nucleotides agree with TRBD1. V lost 2 bases to trimming and J lost 4 bases; unmatched junction nucleotides: 5. CDR3 length: 14 residues. Looked up from germline, CDR1 is SGHDT and CDR2 is YYEEEE. CDR3 loop: CASSLPGTVYGYTF. CDR3 DNA sequence: TGTGCCAGCAGCTTACCTGGGACAGTCTATGGCTACACCTTC.

J is TRBJ2-7 and V is TRBV11-2, with D possibly matching TRBD1 (5 bases). The germline V gene has CDR1 SGHAT and CDR2 FQNNGV. The CDR3 has 14 amino acids. V lost 3 bases, J lost 2 bases, and 11 bases lay in between. CDR3 sequence reads: CASSFQTVTYEQYF. Written as DNA, the CDR3 is TGTGCCAGCAGCTTCCAGACAGTCACCTACGAGCAGTACTTC.

This clone showed up just once. This sequence joins TRBV5-1 and TRBJ2-7, with D perhaps TRBD2 (5 bases). The germline V gene has CDR1 SGHRS and CDR2 YFSETQ. The CDR3 consists of 12 residues. V lost 0 bases and J lost 9, with 10 bases in between. CDR3 in DNA: TGCGCCAGCAGCTTGGATAGAGGGTTGCAGTACTTC. This sequence encodes CASSLDRGLQYF.

This chain joins TRBV7-2 and TRBJ1-4, with D possibly matching TRBD1 (6 bases). The V end lost 4 bases, the J end lost 5 bases, and 14 bases lay between the germline ends. This CDR3 has 15 residues. The germline gives CDR1 SGHTA, CDR2 FQGNSA. As DNA, the CDR3 is TGTGCCAGCAGCTCGCCCCGGCAGGGGAATGAAAAACTGTTTTTT. As protein: CASSSPRQGNEKLFF.

This clone has a single count. V and J are TRBV11-2 and TRBJ2-3; 12 bases are shared with TRBD2. After removal of 1 base from V and 4 bases from J, the junction contained 3 bases not matched to a gene. Per the germline V gene, CDR1 is SGHAT and CDR2 is FQNNGV. The CDR3 consists of 16 residues. CDR3 residues: CASSLGTSGVPDTQYF. The CDR3 DNA sequence: TGTGCCAGCAGCTTAGGGACTAGCGGGGTTCCAGATACGCAGTATTTT.

The chain combines TRBV6-1 with TRBJ1-2, with D hard to call. The CDR3 covers 15 residues. Germline CDR1 reads MNHNS; CDR2 reads SASEGT. The germline V and J ends were trimmed by 2 bases and 4 bases, with 14 bases remaining between them. Here the CDR3 reads CASSETPGGIYGYTF. The CDR3 nucleotides read TGTGCCAGCAGTGAAACCCCTGGAGGGATCTATGGCTACACCTTC.

This rearrangement joins TRBV4-1 to TRBJ1-2, with 7 nucleotides matching TRBD1. Germline V CDR1 and CDR2: MGHRA, YSYEKL. The V gene end was trimmed by 0 bases and the J gene end by 8 bases; junction bases not matched to a gene: 9. The CDR3 runs to 15 residues. DNA of the CDR3: TGCGCCAGCAGCCAAGAGGGCACAGGGGCGGCAGGCTACACCTTC. This gives the protein CASSQEGTGAAGYTF.

This chain uses TRBV4-1 with TRBJ2-1; D might be TRBD2 (5 bases). Deletions cut 2 bases from V and 7 bases from J, with 18 bases between. Germline-derived CDR1 and CDR2 are MGHRA and YSYEKL. This CDR3 has 16 residues. The CDR3 sequence: CASSQLGGFSMNEQFF. For the CDR3, the DNA is TGCGCCAGCAGCCAATTAGGAGGATTTAGTATGAATGAGCAGTTCTTC.

The rearrangement uses TRBV6-5 and TRBJ1-2; the D is unclear. The V gene's germline CDR1 is MNHEY and CDR2 SVGAGI. Trimming pared 4 bases from V and 2 bases from J, leaving 14 bases between. The CDR3 is made up of 15 amino acids. Here the CDR3 reads CASSSKPRRNYGYTF. CDR3 bases: TGTGCCAGCAGTTCGAAACCTAGACGGAACTATGGCTACACCTTC.

The sample holds one count of this clone. The rearrangement joins TRBV27 to TRBJ2-3; the D is unclear. V shed 5 bases and J shed 0 bases, with 12 bases lying between them. Germline lookup yields CDR1 MNHEY and CDR2 SMNVEV (reference sequence). This CDR3 is built from 15 residues. The CDR3 sequence: CASSPPFTSTDTQYF. CDR3 in DNA: TGTGCCAGCAGTCCCCCGTTTACTAGCACAGATACGCAGTATTTT.

The chain joins TRBV6-1 to TRBJ1-1; a weak D match, TRBD1 (6 bases). This CDR3 is 15 amino acids long. Germline assignment: CDR1 MNHNS and CDR2 SASEGT. Deletions cut 5 bases from V and 6 bases from J, with 19 bases between. CDR3 amino acids: CASSNQQQGTAEAFF. DNA for the CDR3: TGTGCCAGCAGTAATCAACAACAGGGAACGGCTGAAGCTTTCTTT.

This clone occurred a few times. The chain employs TRBV27 and TRBJ1-2; 7 nucleotides match TRBD1. Trimming took 8 bases from V and 1 from J; bases not matched to a gene: 13. Germline assignment: CDR1 MNHEY and CDR2 SMNVEV (reference sequence). The CDR3 is 16 amino acids. As DNA, the CDR3 is TGTGCCAGCCGAAGGAGAGGGGGCGACCTTAACTATGGCTACACCTTC. Residues: CASRRRGGDLNYGYTF.

The chain has TRBV7-9 and TRBJ1-3, with TRBD1 matching 8 bases. The CDR3 contains 15 residues. V was pared by 10 bases and J by 2 bases, with 10 bases of the junction left unmatched. Germline V lookup: CDR1 SEHNR, CDR2 FQNEAQ (reference sequence). CDR3 coding DNA: TGTGCCATCCCCCCCCAGGGGGCTACTGGAAACACCATATATTTT. Amino acids: CAIPPQGATGNTIYF. The full variable domain, rest sourced from reference TRBV7-9 and TRBJ1-3, is DTGVSQNPRHKITKRGQNVTFRCDPISEHNRLYWYRQTLGQGPEFLTYFQNEAQLEKSRLLSDRFSAERPKGSFSTLEIQRTEQGDSAMYLCAIPPQGATGNTIYFGEGSWLTVV.

This chain links TRBV7-8 with TRBJ2-7, with 9 bases matching TRBD1. There are 16 residues in the CDR3. V lost 4 bases to trimming and J lost 3 bases; unmatched junction nucleotides: 10. Germline assignment: CDR1 SGHVS and CDR2 FQNEAQ. The CDR3: CASSSSDRGGFYEQYF. The DNA of the CDR3 is TGTGCCAGCAGCTCCTCGGACAGGGGTGGTTTCTACGAGCAGTACTTC.

The chain is built from TRBV6-1 and TRBJ1-3; 7 bases align to TRBD1. This CDR3 contains 15 residues. CDR1 and CDR2 (germline): MNHNS, SASEGT. The trim removed 5 bases at V and 2 bases at J, leaving 6 bases unmatched. The CDR3 nucleotides are TGTGCCAGCAGTCTGGACAGGTCCCCTGGAAACACCATATATTTT. Translating gives CASSLDRSPGNTIYF.

This clone was counted between two and nine times. The chain combines TRBV5-5 with TRBJ2-7; no reliable D call. The V gene's germline CDR1 is SGHKS and CDR2 YYEKEE (reference sequence). The CDR3 is made up of 14 amino acids. V dropped 0 bases and J dropped 2 bases, with 9 bases sitting between them. Here the CDR3 DNA reads TGTGCCAGCAGCTTGGCCGGGTCTACCTACGAGCAGTACTTC. This encodes CASSLAGSTYEQYF.

This clone was recorded a few times. The chain joins TRBV6-1 to TRBJ1-5; no clear D gene. CDR1 and CDR2 from the germline V gene are MNHNS and SASEGT. This CDR3 comprises 16 residues. V was shortened by 3 bases and J by 1 base, with 13 bases between the two germline ends. CDR3 sequence (DNA): TGTGCCAGCAGTGACCCGGGGAGCTGGAGCAATCAGCCCCAGCATTTT. As protein: CASSDPGSWSNQPQHF.